The rows below give T cell receptor beta chains drawn from one sample of a study of blood T cell repertoires in COVID-19. TCRdb keeps only in-frame clones here, not all; method: immunoSEQ multiplex PCR. The profile shows around 240,000 clones, around 80% of them singletons. Sequencing was performed on peripheral blood. The receptors originated from a woman aged 80 or over with acute or convalescent COVID-19. CDR3s include the opening cysteine and the closing phenylalanine or tryptophan. Fields, in order: J gene, V gene, clone size, D gene, CDR3 protein, CDR3 DNA. D genes are given only for firm matches. Size is stated for part of the rows, as once, few or many counts, or as a class when the clone is expanded.

j_gene: TRBJ1-4; v_gene: TRBV6-5; abundance: .; d_gene: .; CDR3aa: CASSYSTVNNEKLFF; CDR3nt: TGTGCCAGCAGTTACTCGACAGTCAACAATGAAAAACTGTTTTTT
j_gene: TRBJ1-2; v_gene: TRBV4-2; abundance: .; d_gene: .; CDR3aa: CASSQEGGRGYGYTF; CDR3nt: TGTGCCAGCAGCCAAGAGGGGGGGCGAGGCTATGGCTACACCTTC
j_gene: TRBJ1-2; v_gene: TRBV28; abundance: .; d_gene: TRBD1; CDR3aa: CASSAPTGTNYGYTF; CDR3nt: TGTGCCAGCAGTGCCCCGACAGGGACTAACTATGGCTACACCTTC
j_gene: TRBJ2-2; v_gene: TRBV4-2; abundance: .; d_gene: TRBD2; CDR3aa: CASSQDLAGGGELFF; CDR3nt: TGTGCCAGCAGCCAAGATCTAGCGGGCGGCGGGGAGCTGTTTTTT
j_gene: TRBJ2-3; v_gene: TRBV6-2/TRBV6-3; abundance: .; d_gene: .; CDR3aa: CASSYGQNTDTQYF; CDR3nt: TGTGCCAGCAGTTACGGGCAGAACACAGATACGCAGTATTTT
j_gene: TRBJ1-3; v_gene: TRBV3-1/TRBV3-2; abundance: .; d_gene: .; CDR3aa: CASSQGGGNTIYF; CDR3nt: TGTGCCAGCAGCCAGGGAGGAGGAAACACCATATATTTT
j_gene: TRBJ1-1; v_gene: TRBV7-2; abundance: .; d_gene: .; CDR3aa: CASSLDLTAGNTEAFF; CDR3nt: TGTGCCAGCAGCTTAGACTTGACCGCAGGGAACACTGAAGCTTTCTTT
j_gene: TRBJ2-3; v_gene: TRBV9; abundance: .; d_gene: TRBD1; CDR3aa: CASSVRDSYTDTQYF; CDR3nt: TGTGCCAGCAGCGTCCGGGACAGCTACACAGATACGCAGTATTTT
j_gene: TRBJ1-1; v_gene: TRBV7-2; abundance: .; d_gene: TRBD1; CDR3aa: CASSSSGTGLNTEAFF; CDR3nt: TGTGCCAGCAGCTCCTCCGGGACAGGGTTGAACACTGAAGCTTTCTTT
j_gene: TRBJ1-1; v_gene: TRBV15; abundance: .; d_gene: TRBD1; CDR3aa: CATSTTSGTDDTEAFF; CDR3nt: TGTGCCACCAGCACCACTTCGGGGACAGATGACACTGAAGCTTTCTTT
j_gene: TRBJ2-3; v_gene: TRBV27; abundance: once; d_gene: .; CDR3aa: CASSRLASTDTQYF; CDR3nt: TGTGCCAGCAGTAGACTGGCTAGCACAGATACGCAGTATTTT
j_gene: TRBJ2-4; v_gene: TRBV7-2; abundance: .; d_gene: TRBD1; CDR3aa: CASSLGTTGLIQYF; CDR3nt: TGTGCCAGCAGCTTAGGGACGACAGGGCTCATTCAGTACTTC
j_gene: TRBJ2-2; v_gene: TRBV19; abundance: few; d_gene: TRBD2; CDR3aa: CASLGLDSGELFF; CDR3nt: TGTGCCAGCCTAGGACTAGATTCCGGGGAGCTGTTTTTT
j_gene: TRBJ1-2; v_gene: TRBV14; abundance: .; d_gene: TRBD1; CDR3aa: CASSTPGTGGDYGYTF; CDR3nt: TGTGCCAGCAGTACCCCAGGGACAGGGGGCGACTATGGCTACACCTTC
j_gene: TRBJ2-3; v_gene: TRBV28; abundance: .; d_gene: TRBD2; CDR3aa: CASRPSGARDTQYF; CDR3nt: TGTGCCAGCAGACCCAGCGGGGCGAGAGATACGCAGTATTTT
j_gene: TRBJ1-2; v_gene: TRBV3-1/TRBV3-2; abundance: .; d_gene: .; CDR3aa: CASSSPAQGYGYTF; CDR3nt: TGTGCCAGCAGCTCCCCTGCTCAGGGCTATGGCTACACCTTC
j_gene: TRBJ2-7; v_gene: TRBV25-1; abundance: .; d_gene: TRBD1; CDR3aa: CASSVGTGRPEQYF; CDR3nt: TGTGCCAGCAGTGTAGGGACAGGGAGGCCCGAGCAGTACTTC
j_gene: TRBJ2-7; v_gene: TRBV6-2/TRBV6-3; abundance: .; d_gene: .; CDR3aa: CASSFRSGEQYF; CDR3nt: TGTGCCAGCAGTTTTCGATCCGGCGAGCAGTACTTC
j_gene: TRBJ2-1; v_gene: TRBV24-1; abundance: .; d_gene: TRBD1; CDR3aa: CATSDTGQGVRGDYNEQFF; CDR3nt: TGTGCCACCAGTGATACAGGACAGGGGGTGAGAGGGGACTACAATGAGCAGTTCTTC
j_gene: TRBJ2-7; v_gene: TRBV6-5; abundance: .; d_gene: TRBD1; CDR3aa: CASRGQAYEQYF; CDR3nt: TGTGCCAGCAGGGGACAGGCCTACGAGCAGTACTTC
j_gene: TRBJ2-1; v_gene: TRBV4-2; abundance: .; d_gene: .; CDR3aa: CASSLSKASSYNEQFF; CDR3nt: TGTGCCAGCAGCCTCAGCAAGGCTAGCTCCTACAATGAGCAGTTCTTC
j_gene: TRBJ2-3; v_gene: TRBV7-2; abundance: .; d_gene: .; CDR3aa: CASSLGTPNTDTQYF; CDR3nt: TGTGCCAGCAGCCTGGGGACACCCAACACAGATACGCAGTATTTT